This T cell receptor beta chain came from a study of cutaneous CD30+ T cell lymphoproliferative disorder and hepatitis E (dated by TCRdb to the late 2010s). The method behind the library was the immunoSEQ multiplex PCR assay. TCRdb provides this immuneACCESS table in a form limited to in-frame rearrangements. Some clones are lacking; in checked studies, under half of them reflect an unresolved V gene, and why the rest are absent is not known. This sample holds fewer than 9,500 clones; about 74% were observed only once. The ten largest make up under 1.3% of the sample. In the germline V gene, CDR1 corresponds to LGHNA and CDR2 to YSLEER. V gives up 0 bases and J gives up 2 bases, and the segment between their germline ends measures 8 bases. The CDR3, cysteine through phenylalanine, is 15 amino acids long. Of the read, only the CDR3 DNA is kept; its 45 bases are in frame from base 1. Comment on this clone: Its specific antigen is unknown. No qualities accompany the bases; no much larger clone lies one base away.

The receptor comes from a human donor with a cutaneous T cell lymphoproliferative disorder associated with hepatitis E virus. Sequencing used blood. The receptor chain draws on TRBV4-3 and TRBJ1-5; a confident D gene designation cannot be given. CDR3 sequence: CASSQDRYGNQPQHF. The DNA reads as follows: TGCGCCAGCAGCCAAGATAGATATGGCAATCAGCCCCAGCATTTT.